A single sample is the source of the 31 T cell receptor beta chains below, sequenced in a study of T cell responses to AZD1222 COVID-19 vaccine. Clones were sequenced by immunoSEQ multiplex PCR, and TCRdb holds only the in-frame ones, with some missing. The sample holds 90,000 to 150,000 clones, around 90% seen once. Material: peripheral blood, obtained 28 days after the second dose of the MenACWY control vaccine. The receptors here all came from an adult who received the MenACWY meningococcal vaccine as a control.

This clone has more than one count but fewer than ten. The rearrangement links TRBV11-2 to TRBJ2-7; the match to TRBD1 covers 7 bases. The V and J ends lost 3 bases and 4 bases, in that order; junction bases with no gene match: 9. Per germline, CDR1 SGHAT and CDR2 FQNNGV. CDR3 size: 15 residues. The CDR3 reads CASSLNQGVGYEQYV. The CDR3 DNA reads as TGTGCCAGCAGCTTGAATCAGGGGGTCGGGTACGAGCAGTACGTC.

This clone has a single count. The chain has TRBV4-3 and TRBJ2-1; weak D call: TRBD2 (5 bases). V shed 0 bases and J shed 0 bases, with 12 bases lying between them. The CDR3 is 17 amino acids. From germline, CDR1 is LGHNA and CDR2 YSLEER. CDR3 in DNA: TGCGCCAGCAGCCAAGATCGGAGGCTAAGCTCCTACAATGAGCAGTTCTTC. Translating it yields CASSQDRRLSSYNEQFF.

The V and J genes are TRBV29-1 and TRBJ1-1, with a possible D match to TRBD1 (5 bases). Germline CDR1 and CDR2: SQVTM and ANQGSEA. The CDR3 covers 13 residues. The V gene lost 8 bases and the J gene lost 1 base, with 14 bases spanning the gap. This chain's CDR3 is CSTGSGRNTEAFF. The CDR3 nucleotides are TGCAGCACCGGTTCAGGGAGGAACACTGAAGCTTTCTTT.

The V call is TRBV27, the J call TRBJ1-3; D is undetermined. The V end lost 3 bases, the J end lost 0 bases, and 6 bases lay between the germline ends. The CDR3 consists of 14 residues. Per germline, CDR1 MNHEY and CDR2 SMNVEV (reference sequence). CDR3 sequence (DNA): TGTGCCAGCAGTTTCGCGAGCTCTGGAAACACCATATATTTT. Translation: CASSFASSGNTIYF.

The rearrangement links TRBV6-5 to TRBJ2-1; 9 positions match TRBD2. The CDR3 has 16 residues. The V and J ends lost 0 bases and 6 bases, in that order; junction bases with no gene match: 6. CDR1 MNHEY and CDR2 SVGAGI come from the germline V gene. CDR3 nucleotides: TGTGCCAGCAGTTACTCGATTAGCGGGGGCTTCAATGAGCAGTTCTTC. Its protein is CASSYSISGGFNEQFF.

This chain joins TRBV19 and TRBJ2-4; 13 bases line up with TRBD2. V dropped 4 bases and J dropped 5; count of bases not matched to a gene: 2. The germline CDR1 and CDR2 sequences are LNHDA and SQIVND (reference sequence). The CDR3 totals 15 residues. The CDR3 DNA follows: TGTGCCAGTAGTAGGGGACTAGCGGGACAAAACATTCAGTACTTC. It codes for CASSRGLAGQNIQYF. Full variable domain (outside the CDR3, taken from reference TRBV19 and TRBJ2-4): DGGITQSPKYLFRKEGQNVTLSCEQNLNHDAMYWYRQDPGQGLRLIYYSQIVNDFQKGDIAEGYSVSREKKESFPLTVTSAQKNPTAFYLCASSRGLAGQNIQYFGAGTRLSVL.

The chain employs TRBV24-1 and TRBJ1-1; D might be TRBD1 (6 bases). CDR1 is KGHDR, CDR2 SFDVKD, per germline. Trimming shortened V by 2 bases and J by 0 bases, and 12 bases separated the two germline ends. CDR3 length: 16 amino acids. The CDR3 protein is CATSDSGAKMNTEAFF. DNA for the CDR3: TGTGCCACCAGTGATTCAGGGGCCAAAATGAACACTGAAGCTTTCTTT.

The rearrangement links TRBV5-6 to TRBJ2-2; TRBD2 agrees at 11 bases. Germline CDR1 is SGHDT and CDR2 is YYEEEE. V shed 2 bases, J shed 7 bases, and the junction held 1 base outside the gene matches. The CDR3 extends over 14 amino acids. In DNA form, the CDR3 reads TGTGCCAGCAGCTTACTAGCGGGAGTCGGGGAGCTGTTTTTT. Translated, it gives CASSLLAGVGELFF.

This clone was counted a single time. CDR3 sequence reads: CASNPLTPSGYTF. The CDR3 bases are TGTGCCAGCAACCCTCTGACTCCGAGTGGCTACACCTTC. The chain combines TRBV6-5 with TRBJ1-2, with D hard to call. Trimming cost V 7 bases and J 7 bases, with 16 bases left between them. The CDR3 runs 13 residues. In germline, CDR1 is MNHEY, CDR2 SVGAGI.

The rearrangement joins TRBV5-1 to TRBJ2-1, with 10 bases that match TRBD2. Per germline, CDR1 SGHRS and CDR2 YFSETQ. Unmatched junction bases numbered 5, after V lost 3 bases and J lost 5 bases. This CDR3 has 15 amino acids. CDR3 DNA: TGCGCCAGCAGCTGGGGGACTAGCGATAACAATGAGCAGTTCTTC. Translated, it gives CASSWGTSDNNEQFF.

J is TRBJ1-2 and V is TRBV5-4; D is possibly TRBD1 (6 bases). CDR3 length: 13 amino acids. In germline, CDR1 is SGHNT, CDR2 YYREEE (reference sequence). The ends were cut back, 3 bases at V and 4 bases at J, with 10 bases in the middle. The CDR3 reads CASSSDRLYGYTF. DNA of the CDR3: TGTGCCAGCAGCTCCGACAGGCTCTATGGCTACACCTTC.

This chain joins TRBV5-6 and TRBJ1-5; tentative D call: TRBD1 (6 bases). Trimming removed 7 bases at V and 3 bases at J, with 14 bases between. The germline gives CDR1 SGHDT, CDR2 YYEEEE. The CDR3 length is 14 residues. The CDR3 sequence is CASRGWGANQPQHF. CDR3 sequence (DNA): TGTGCCAGCCGCGGGTGGGGGGCCAATCAGCCCCAGCATTTT.

The chain has TRBV6-5 and TRBJ1-1; TRBD1 matches at 9 bases. With 2 bases clipped from V and 8 bases from J, the junction kept 6 bases outside the gene matches. The CDR3 spans 14 residues. Germline assignment: CDR1 MNHEY and CDR2 SVGAGI. The CDR3 region is CASSYGGTGLEAFF. The CDR3 DNA sequence: TGTGCCAGCAGTTACGGCGGGACAGGGCTGGAAGCTTTCTTT.

The chain recombines TRBV2 with TRBJ2-1; 12 bases are shared with TRBD2. Unmatched junction bases numbered 2, after V lost 4 bases and J lost 4 bases. CDR1 is SNHLY, CDR2 FYNNEI, per germline. CDR3 length: 15 residues. The CDR3 sequence is CASSAGTSGYNEQFF. DNA of the CDR3: TGTGCCAGCAGTGCCGGGACTAGCGGGTACAATGAGCAGTTCTTC.

The chain uses TRBV4-2 and TRBJ2-2; the match to TRBD1 covers 7 bases. The CDR3 is 16 amino acids. Germline loops: CDR1 LGHNA, CDR2 YNFKEQ. After removal of 1 base from V and 5 bases from J, the junction contained 7 bases not matched to a gene. CDR3 in DNA: TGTGCCAGCAGCCAAGGCTCTGACAGGGTTACCGGGGAGCTGTTTTTT. Protein product: CASSQGSDRVTGELFF.

The V call is TRBV5-4, the J call TRBJ1-1; 7 bases match TRBD1. J gave up 1 base and V 4 bases, and 4 bases lay outside the gene matches. The length of the CDR3 is 14 residues. Germline CDR1 SGHNT, CDR2 YYREEE (reference sequence). CDR3 residues: CASSPGQQNTEAFF. CDR3 DNA sequence: TGTGCCAGCAGCCCGGGACAGCAGAACACTGAAGCTTTCTTT.

This sequence joins TRBV2 and TRBJ1-2; no reliable D call. This CDR3 has 14 residues. Trimming took off 2 bases at V and 2 bases at J, with 9 bases between the two ends. Germline V gene sequence: CDR1 SNHLY, CDR2 FYNNEI. The CDR3 sequence: CASSENSWNYGYTF. CDR3 coding DNA: TGTGCCAGCAGTGAAAACAGCTGGAACTATGGCTACACCTTC.

This chain links TRBV7-2 with TRBJ2-7, with D perhaps matching TRBD1 (6 bases). The CDR3 has 14 residues. V dropped 5 bases and J dropped 1 base, with 12 bases sitting between them. Germline values: CDR1 SGHTA, CDR2 FQGNSA. This CDR3 is CASSTRTESYEQYV. The CDR3 coding sequence is TGTGCCAGCAGCACGCGGACAGAATCCTACGAGCAGTACGTC.

The J gene is TRBJ2-5, the V gene TRBV7-7; TRBD1 matches at 7 bases. CDR1 and CDR2 from the germline V gene are SSHAT and FNYEAQ (reference sequence). V shed 4 bases, J shed 5 bases, and the junction held 7 bases outside the gene matches. CDR3 length: 14 residues. The CDR3 region is CASSYRTGGETQYF. CDR3 coding DNA: TGTGCCAGCAGCTACCGGACAGGCGGGGAGACCCAGTACTTC.

V gene TRBV28 combines with J gene TRBJ1-5; 7 bases agree with TRBD1. V lost 7 bases and J lost 4; bases outside the gene matches: 10. CDR1 and CDR2 (germline): MDHEN, SYDVKM. The length of the CDR3 is 15 residues. This CDR3 reads CASTAFQGVNQPQHF. The CDR3 DNA reads as TGTGCCAGCACCGCCTTTCAGGGGGTAAATCAGCCCCAGCATTTT.

The V gene is TRBV19, the J gene TRBJ1-1; possible D gene TRBD1, 5 bases. Germline-derived CDR1 and CDR2 are LNHDA and SQIVND (reference sequence). The V end was cut by 7 bases, the J end by 1 base, with 13 bases between. CDR3 length: 14 residues. Written as DNA, the CDR3 is TGTGCCAGTACCGCAGGGCTGGGGAACACTGAAGCTTTCTTT. It encodes CASTAGLGNTEAFF.

The V and J genes are TRBV7-6 and TRBJ1-3; no firm D call. V gave up 2 bases and J gave up 0 bases, with 5 bases separating them. This CDR3 contains 14 residues. Germline lookup yields CDR1 SGHVS and CDR2 FNYEAQ. The CDR3 is CASSLWVSGNTIYF. DNA for the CDR3: TGTGCCAGCAGCTTATGGGTCTCTGGAAACACCATATATTTT.

V and J are TRBV5-1 and TRBJ2-1; 10 bases are a match to TRBD1. The junction had 6 bases not matched to a gene; V was cut back by 4 bases and J by 8 bases. The length of the CDR3 is 14 residues. The germline V gene encodes CDR1 SGHRS and CDR2 YFSETQ. The CDR3 sequence is CASSAGQGMDEQFF. For the CDR3, the DNA is TGCGCCAGCAGCGCGGGACAGGGGATGGATGAGCAGTTCTTC.

The chain has TRBV19 and TRBJ1-2; 9 nucleotides agree with TRBD1. Germline V CDR1 and CDR2: LNHDA, SQIVND (reference sequence). This CDR3 contains 14 residues. V shed 4 bases and J 6 bases; nucleotides not matched to a gene: 6. The CDR3 region has the DNA TGTGCCAGTAGTACCCGGGACAGGGTGAATGGCTACACCTTC. It translates to CASSTRDRVNGYTF.

The chain joins TRBV21-1 to TRBJ1-5; the table's TRBD1 call for D was not verified on the DNA. TRBV21-1 is tagged as a pseudogene. The CDR3 runs 17 residues. CDR3 region: CASTPGQGAPSNQPQHF. The CDR3 DNA sequence: TGTGCCAGCACCCCGGGACAGGGGGCGCCTAGCAATCAGCCCCAGCATTTT.

This clone has more than one count but fewer than ten. V gene TRBV25-1 combines with J gene TRBJ2-5; D may correspond to TRBD1 or TRBD2 (5 bases each). CDR1 and CDR2 from the germline V gene are MGHDK and SYGVNS. This CDR3 is 14 amino acids long. Trimming left V 6 bases short and J 4 bases short, with 15 bases between. The CDR3 reads CASRGDRGLETQYF. The CDR3 DNA follows: TGTGCCAGCAGGGGAGATAGGGGCCTAGAGACCCAGTACTTC.

V is TRBV7-9 and J is TRBJ1-3; D remains unclear. The V and J ends lost 1 base and 0 bases respectively, with 4 bases between them. Per germline, CDR1 SEHNR and CDR2 FQNEAQ (reference sequence). This CDR3 comprises 14 residues. The CDR3 DNA follows: TGTGCCAGCAGCTTAGTTAGCTCTGGAAACACCATATATTTT. Translation gives CASSLVSSGNTIYF. The whole variable domain, filled in from reference TRBV7-9 and TRBJ1-3, reads DTGVSQNPRHKITKRGQNVTFRCDPISEHNRLYWYRQTLGQGPEFLTYFQNEAQLEKSRLLSDRFSAERPKGSFSTLEIQRTEQGDSAMYLCASSLVSSGNTIYFGEGSWLTVV.

The chain uses TRBV11-2 and TRBJ2-1, with TRBD2 matching over 10 bases. This CDR3 is 15 amino acids long. Germline CDR1 SGHAT, CDR2 FQNNGV. Trimming cost V 1 base and J 6 bases; bases outside gene matches: 3. DNA of the CDR3: TGTGCCAGCAGCTTAGTAGCGGGAGGTTTCAATGAGCAGTTCTTC. Encoded protein: CASSLVAGGFNEQFF.

The rearrangement links TRBV6-6 to TRBJ1-6; 7 nucleotides agree with TRBD1. The length of the CDR3 is 16 residues. V gave up 0 bases and J gave up 4 bases; unmatched junction bases: 3. Germline V gene data show CDR1 as MNHNY and CDR2 as SVGAGI (reference sequence). Written as DNA, the CDR3 is TGTGCCAGCAGTTACTCAGTGGGACAGTATAATTCACCCCTCCACTTT. Protein: CASSYSVGQYNSPLHF.

V gene TRBV27 combines with J gene TRBJ2-7, with D tentatively TRBD1 (5 bases). Trimming pared 5 bases from V and 2 bases from J, leaving 19 bases between. The CDR3 consists of 16 residues. Germline assignment: CDR1 MNHEY and CDR2 SMNVEV (reference sequence). CDR3 region: CASSPVGSGNPYEQYV. CDR3 coding DNA: TGTGCCAGCAGTCCGGTGGGATCAGGGAACCCCTACGAGCAGTACGTC.

The chain combines TRBV2 with TRBJ2-5; the D gene is possibly TRBD2 (5 bases). Trimming shortened V by 9 bases and J by 2 bases, and 7 bases separated the two germline ends. The CDR3 is 11 amino acids. Germline CDR1 and CDR2: SNHLY and FYNNEI. The DNA for the CDR3 is TGTGCCAGTGCGGGTCAAGAGACCCAGTACTTC. It encodes CASAGQETQYF. The full variable domain, with the rest looked up from reference TRBV2 and TRBJ2-5, is EPEVTQTPSHQVTQMGQEVILRCVPISNHLYFYWYRQILGQKVEFLVSFYNNEISEKSEIFDDQFSVERPDGSNFTLKIRSTKLEDSAMYFCASAGQETQYFGPGTRLLVL.